The sequence of this T cell receptor beta chain was determined in a study of blood T cell repertoires in COVID-19. Looking at the study overall: The study drew acute and convalescent COVID-19 samples from the United States, Italy and Spain. T cells, B-cell-depleted T cells, or PBMCs provided the cDNA or gDNA that served as material.

The CDR3 covers 14 residues. Trimming removed 2 bases from V and 11 bases from J; junction bases left unmatched: 11. Germline V gives CDR1 SEHNR, CDR2 FQNEAQ (reference sequence). Authors' methods: How many nucleated cells were present was estimated from reference gene primer amplification. Produced via immunoSEQ multiplex PCR; TCRdb's table is partial and in-frame only. The V and J calls and clone size were taken over from that table, and D and trimming were inferred from the DNA. The data hold roughly 41,000 clones, with 70% to 90% observed a single time. The TCR sequence derives from a man aged 60-69 years with acute or convalescent COVID-19. The material sequenced was peripheral blood. The rearrangement links TRBV7-9 to TRBJ1-1; 7 nucleotides agree with TRBD1. CDR3 amino acids: CASSLQDREVGAFF. The CDR3 DNA follows: TGTGCCAGCAGCTTACAAGACAGGGAGGTGGGGGCTTTCTTT.